The 29 T cell receptor beta chains in this list originate from one sample, sequenced in a study of identical twins. TCRdb analysed the 5' RACE reads with MiXCR anew, one entry per CDR3 protein. The profile covers around 1.7 million distinct CDR3 sequences, with about 32% appearing a single time and about 0.3% taken by the ten largest. Sequenced input: cord blood. Every receptor here comes from a newborn girl in good health.

This clonotype occurred a few times. V and J are TRBV14 and TRBJ2-3; 9 positions match TRBD2. After removal of 4 bases from V and 0 bases from J, the junction contained 5 bases not matched to a gene. The CDR3 has 16 residues. Germline CDR1 is SGHDN and CDR2 is FVKESK. The CDR3 loop reads CASSPKREVSTDTQYF. The CDR3 DNA is TGTGCCAGCAGCCCCAAGCGGGAGGTGAGCACAGATACGCAGTATTTT. The full variable domain, completed using reference TRBV14 and TRBJ2-3, is EAGVTQFPSHSVIEKGQTVTLRCDPISGHDNLYWYRRVMGKEIKFLLHFVKESKQDESGMPNNRFLAERTGGTYSTLKVQPAELEDSGVYFCASSPKREVSTDTQYFGPGTRLTVL.

J is TRBJ2-7 and V is TRBV3-1; D ambiguous. This CDR3 has 13 amino acids. Per the germline V gene, CDR1 is LGHDT and CDR2 is YNNKEL (reference sequence). Between the trimmed V and J ends, which lost 3 bases and 2 bases, there was a span of 8 bases. This CDR3 is CASSHDPTYEQYF. As DNA, the CDR3 is TGTGCCAGCAGCCATGACCCTACCTACGAGCAGTACTTC.

The sample holds a few counts of this clonotype. The chain couples TRBV11-1 to TRBJ2-1; D possibly corresponds to TRBD2 (6 bases). The CDR3 is 17 residues long. CDR1 SGHAT and CDR2 FQDESV come from the germline V gene (reference sequence). V lost 3 bases and J lost 0, with 15 bases in between. CDR3 sequence (DNA): TGTGCCAGCAGCTTCTCACGGGACGGGAGCTCCTACAATGAGCAGTTCTTC. Protein: CASSFSRDGSSYNEQFF.

The table lists this clonotype with a few counts. This sequence joins TRBV27 and TRBJ2-4, with D perhaps matching TRBD2 (6 bases). The ends were cut back, 6 bases at V and 7 bases at J, with 16 bases in the middle. Germline CDR1 and CDR2: MNHEY and SMNVEV (reference sequence). This CDR3 is built from 14 residues. Here the CDR3 reads CASRSVLAANIQYF. The CDR3 DNA follows: TGTGCCAGCAGGAGCGTACTAGCAGCCAACATTCAGTACTTC.

This clonotype was counted only a few times. The chain links TRBV3-1 to TRBJ2-1; TRBD2 aligns across 9 bases. The germline V gene encodes CDR1 LGHDT and CDR2 YNNKEL (reference sequence). This CDR3 has 15 amino acids. The V segment lost 5 bases and the J segment 4 bases; nucleotides outside the gene matches: 6. The DNA of the CDR3 is TGTGCCAGCAGCGCTGGCGGGAGGGCGTACAATGAGCAGTTCTTC. This translates into CASSAGGRAYNEQFF.

This chain joins TRBV28 and TRBJ1-4; D uncertain. This CDR3 region has 14 residues. V was trimmed by 3 bases and J by 7 bases, leaving 12 bases between them. Germline V CDR1 and CDR2: MDHEN, SYDVKM. The chain's CDR3 is CASSFELGGEKLFF. CDR3 nucleotides: TGTGCCAGCAGTTTTGAGTTGGGAGGTGAAAAACTGTTTTTT.

This clonotype was recorded only once. V usage is TRBV7-2 and J usage is TRBJ2-7; the D call may be TRBD1 or TRBD2 (5 bases each). CDR1 and CDR2 (germline): SGHTA, FQGNSA. CDR3 size: 16 residues. V was shortened by 5 bases and J by 7 bases, with 24 bases between the two germline ends. The CDR3 spells CASSRAGTIIYNEQYF. CDR3 nucleotides: TGTGCCAGCAGCCGAGCCGGGACGATCATCTACAATGAGCAGTACTTC.

This sequence joins TRBV7-6 and TRBJ2-1; 12 positions match TRBD2. CDR1 and CDR2 (germline): SGHVS, FNYEAQ. The CDR3 runs to 16 residues. The junction had 6 bases not matched to a gene; V was cut back by 4 bases and J by 5 bases. The CDR3 DNA is TGTGCCAGCAGCTCCTCCCTAGCGGGAGGGAACAATGAGCAGTTCTTC. It is translated as CASSSSLAGGNNEQFF.

V usage is TRBV4-2 and J usage is TRBJ1-5, with D possibly TRBD1 on 6 matching bases. Trimming took 2 bases from V and 3 from J, leaving 11 bases between them. The CDR3 contains 15 residues. Germline loops: CDR1 LGHNA, CDR2 YNFKEQ. The CDR3 loop is CASSQIGQTNQPQHF. CDR3 nucleotide sequence: TGTGCCAGCAGCCAAATCGGACAGACCAATCAGCCCCAGCATTTT.

The chain has TRBV10-3 and TRBJ1-5; D gene uncertain. The CDR3 consists of 15 residues. Per the germline V gene, CDR1 is ENHRY and CDR2 is SYGVKD. V was cut by 3 bases and J by 1 base, with 10 bases left in between. CDR3 bases: TGTGCCATCAGTGACCAAAGGGCGAGCAATCAGCCCCAGCATTTT. Protein sequence: CAISDQRASNQPQHF.

This clonotype turned up a few times. The chain carries TRBV6-5 and TRBJ2-1; D possibly uses TRBD1 or TRBD2 (5 bases each). Germline CDR1 is MNHEY and CDR2 is SVGAGI. Between the trimmed V and J ends, which lost 0 bases and 3 bases, there was a span of 18 bases. The CDR3 contains 18 residues. CDR3 coding DNA: TGTGCCAGCAGTTACTCCTCGGCCGGGGCGAAGCGCTACAATGAGCAGTTCTTC. Protein: CASSYSSAGAKRYNEQFF.

This chain links TRBV7-9 with TRBJ2-3; D perhaps matches TRBD1 (5 bases). Germline-derived CDR1 and CDR2 are SEHNR and FQNEAQ (reference sequence). CDR3 length equals 18 residues. Trimming removed 6 bases at V and 0 bases at J, with 22 bases between. DNA of the CDR3: TGTGCCAGCAGTCCTAAATCGGGTCAGGGAATGAGCACAGATACGCAGTATTTT. This codes for CASSPKSGQGMSTDTQYF.

This clonotype was counted a few times. The chain couples TRBV10-1 to TRBJ2-3; 7 positions match TRBD1. From germline, CDR1 is WNHNN and CDR2 SYGVQD (reference sequence). The CDR3 consists of 13 residues. V lost 8 bases and J lost 5; bases outside the gene matches: 7. The CDR3 is CASPRTGGDTQYF. CDR3 nucleotide sequence: TGCGCCAGCCCCCGGACAGGAGGAGATACGCAGTATTTT.

This clonotype was seen a handful of times. The V and J genes are TRBV28 and TRBJ2-5; 13 bases match TRBD2. CDR3 size: 16 residues. Germline V CDR1 and CDR2: MDHEN, SYDVKM. Unmatched junction bases numbered 8, after V lost 5 bases and J lost 5 bases. CDR3 region: CASSLPGLAGVETQYF. The CDR3 region has the DNA TGTGCCAGCAGTCTGCCCGGACTAGCGGGAGTGGAGACCCAGTACTTC.

In DNA form, the CDR3 reads TGTGCCACCAGTGAGCGACAGCGGAATAATCAGCCCCAGCATTTT. Protein sequence: CATSERQRNNQPQHF. The chain couples TRBV24-1 to TRBJ1-5; tentative D call: TRBD1 (5 bases). Per germline, CDR1 KGHDR and CDR2 SFDVKD. This CDR3 is built from 15 residues. V gave up 4 bases and J gave up 4 bases, with 13 bases separating them.

In its sample, this clonotype was seen a few times. The CDR3 bases are TGTGCCAGCAGCACCTTAACTAGCGGGATTATTTACAATGAGCAGTACTTC. Amino acids: CASSTLTSGIIYNEQYF. The V call is TRBV3-1, the J call TRBJ2-1, with 10 bases fitting TRBD2. The DNA end is more similar to TRBJ2-7, so the J call may be wrong. This CDR3 has 17 amino acids. Per the germline V gene, CDR1 is LGHDT and CDR2 is YNNKEL (reference sequence).

This clonotype has only a few counts. This chain links TRBV20-1 with TRBJ2-7, with D perhaps TRBD1 (6 bases). The V gene lost 4 bases and the J gene lost 2 bases, with 18 bases spanning the gap. The CDR3 contains 15 residues. Germline CDR1 DFQATT, CDR2 SNEGSKA (reference sequence). CDR3 coding DNA: TGCAGTGCTATTGAACGGGACACCCAAGCCTACGAGCAGTACTTC. Translating it yields CSAIERDTQAYEQYF.

V and J are TRBV29-1 and TRBJ1-5, with 9 bases identical to TRBD1. The CDR3 is 14 residues long. The V segment lost 7 bases and the J segment 3 bases; nucleotides outside the gene matches: 7. CDR1 and CDR2 (germline): SQVTM, ANQGSEA. CDR3 coding DNA: TGCAGCGCCCTGGACAGGGGTGACAATCAGCCCCAGCATTTT. It is translated as CSALDRGDNQPQHF. The variable domain in full, with the rest retrieved from reference TRBV29-1 and TRBJ1-5, is SAVISQKPSRDICQRGTSLTIQCQVDSQVTMMFWYRQQPGQSLTLIATANQGSEATYESGFVIDKFPISRPNLTFSTLTVSNMSPEDSSIYLCSALDRGDNQPQHFGDGTRLSIL.

The chain employs TRBV20-1 and TRBJ2-5, with a weak D call TRBD2 (5 bases). Trimming left V 4 bases short and J 4 bases short, with 16 bases between. Looked up from germline, CDR1 is DFQATT and CDR2 is SNEGSKA (reference sequence). The CDR3 runs to 14 residues. The CDR3 sequence is CSAINIGGSETQYF. CDR3 nucleotide sequence: TGCAGTGCTATCAATATAGGCGGGTCAGAGACCCAGTACTTC.

The rearrangement uses TRBV7-9 and TRBJ2-3; TRBD1 aligns across 7 bases. This CDR3 has 16 amino acids. With 3 bases clipped from V and 2 bases from J, the junction kept 8 bases outside the gene matches. Germline V CDR1 and CDR2: SEHNR, FQNEAQ (reference sequence). CDR3 coding DNA: TGTGCCAGCAGCTTTGGGAGAGGGGGCACCACAGATACGCAGTATTTT. Protein: CASSFGRGGTTDTQYF.

The chain uses TRBV20-1 and TRBJ2-5; D is unclear. V was trimmed by 3 bases and J by 4 bases, leaving 15 bases between them. The CDR3 has 14 amino acids. The V gene's germline CDR1 is DFQATT and CDR2 SNEGSKA (reference sequence). The CDR3 DNA reads TGCAGTGCTAGTCGCGGCCACCTGGGAGAGACCCAGTACTTC. Translation: CSASRGHLGETQYF.

The genes are TRBV7-9 and TRBJ1-1, with 7 nucleotides matching TRBD1. V shed 5 bases and J 4 bases; nucleotides not matched to a gene: 10. The CDR3 spans 15 residues. CDR1 SEHNR and CDR2 FQNEAQ come from the germline V gene (reference sequence). The DNA of the CDR3 is TGTGCCAGCAGCAGAGGACAGGTATCAAGCACTGAAGCTTTCTTT. Protein: CASSRGQVSSTEAFF.

The V and J genes are TRBV11-2 and TRBJ1-2; no reliable D call. V gave up 4 bases and J gave up 4 bases, with 16 bases separating them. There are 15 residues in the CDR3. CDR1 and CDR2 (germline): SGHAT, FQNNGV. The CDR3 spells CASSSREGSGYGYTF. CDR3 sequence (DNA): TGTGCCAGCAGCTCCCGAGAAGGGAGTGGCTATGGCTACACCTTC. The variable domain in full, completed from reference TRBV11-2 and TRBJ1-2, reads EAGVAQSPRYKIIEKRQSVAFWCNPISGHATLYWYQQILGQGPKLLIQFQNNGVVDDSQLPKDRFSAERLKGVDSTLKIQPAKLEDSAVYLCASSSREGSGYGYTFGSGTRLTVV.

For this clonotype: As the CDR3 is not closed by the conserved phenylalanine or tryptophan, this likely results from a read error. The chain links TRBV5-1 to TRBJ2-5, with D maybe TRBD2 (5 bases). V lost 0 bases and J lost 1, with 28 bases in between. The CDR3 length is 21 residues. CDR1 SGHRS and CDR2 YFSETQ come from the germline V gene. For the CDR3, the DNA is TGCGCCAGCAGCTTGGCGGGGTCCTACTTCCGGACGGTACAACTCCAAGAGACCCAGTACTTG. Translating it yields CASSLAGSYFRTVQLQETQYL.

The chain joins TRBV12-3 or TRBV12-4 to TRBJ1-4; D is ambiguous. The CDR3 runs to 12 residues. V lost 3 bases, J lost 6 bases, and 5 bases lay in between. CDR3: CASSFLYEKLFF. CDR3 nucleotide sequence: TGTGCCAGCAGTTTCCTTTATGAAAAACTGTTTTTT.

Worth noting for this clonotype: This may be a read error: a much more frequent sequence differs by one nucleotide. The CDR3 DNA is TGCAGCGTTGATGGTAGCGGGGGACCCCGGAATGTGCAGTTCTTC. Its protein product is CSVDGSGGPRNVQFF. The gene calls are TRBV29-1 and TRBJ2-1, with 9 bases that match TRBD2. CDR1 is SQVTM and CDR2 is ANQGSEA in the germline V gene. This CDR3 has 15 residues.

V and J are TRBV7-9 and TRBJ1-2; TRBD1 agrees at 7 bases. Per the germline V gene, CDR1 is SEHNR and CDR2 is FQNEAQ (reference sequence). J gave up 2 bases and V 1 base, and 4 bases lay outside the gene matches. The CDR3 is 15 residues long. As DNA, the CDR3 is TGTGCCAGCAGCTTAGGACCGGGACAGAACTATGGCTACACCTTC. It specifies CASSLGPGQNYGYTF.

This clonotype was counted a few times. The chain carries TRBV11-2 and TRBJ1-1, with D possibly matching TRBD1 (5 bases). The CDR3 has 15 residues. Per the germline V gene, CDR1 is SGHAT and CDR2 is FQNNGV. V lost 4 bases and J lost 5, with 17 bases in between. The CDR3 protein is CASSSIRAGGTEAFF. In nucleotides, the CDR3 is TGTGCCAGCAGCTCCATCAGGGCAGGAGGGACTGAAGCTTTCTTT.

This clonotype was found a few times. The J gene is TRBJ2-5, the V gene TRBV7-8; TRBD2 matches 9 bases. Germline loops: CDR1 SGHVS, CDR2 FQNEAQ. Trimming at V came to 4 bases and at J to 3 bases, leaving 9 bases not matched to a gene. The CDR3 contains 16 residues. The CDR3 protein is CASSSLASGTEETQYF. CDR3 DNA: TGTGCCAGCAGCTCCCTAGCTAGCGGGACTGAAGAGACCCAGTACTTC.